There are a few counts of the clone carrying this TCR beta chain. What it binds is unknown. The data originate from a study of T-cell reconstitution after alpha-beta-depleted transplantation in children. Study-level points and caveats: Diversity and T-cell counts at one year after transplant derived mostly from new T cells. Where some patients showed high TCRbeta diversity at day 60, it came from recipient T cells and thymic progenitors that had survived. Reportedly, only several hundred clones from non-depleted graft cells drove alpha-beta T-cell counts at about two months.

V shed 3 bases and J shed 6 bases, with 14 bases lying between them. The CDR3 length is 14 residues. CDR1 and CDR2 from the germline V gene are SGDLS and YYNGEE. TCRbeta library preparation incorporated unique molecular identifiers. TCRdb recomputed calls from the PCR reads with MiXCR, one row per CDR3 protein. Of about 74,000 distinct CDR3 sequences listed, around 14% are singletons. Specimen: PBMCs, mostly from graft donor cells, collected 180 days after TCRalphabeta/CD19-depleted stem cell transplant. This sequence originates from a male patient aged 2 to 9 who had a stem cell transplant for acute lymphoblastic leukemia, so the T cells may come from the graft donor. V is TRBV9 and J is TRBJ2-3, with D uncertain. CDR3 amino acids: CASSAAGSRDTQYF. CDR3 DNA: TGTGCCAGCAGCGCCGCTGGGTCTCGGGATACGCAGTATTTT.